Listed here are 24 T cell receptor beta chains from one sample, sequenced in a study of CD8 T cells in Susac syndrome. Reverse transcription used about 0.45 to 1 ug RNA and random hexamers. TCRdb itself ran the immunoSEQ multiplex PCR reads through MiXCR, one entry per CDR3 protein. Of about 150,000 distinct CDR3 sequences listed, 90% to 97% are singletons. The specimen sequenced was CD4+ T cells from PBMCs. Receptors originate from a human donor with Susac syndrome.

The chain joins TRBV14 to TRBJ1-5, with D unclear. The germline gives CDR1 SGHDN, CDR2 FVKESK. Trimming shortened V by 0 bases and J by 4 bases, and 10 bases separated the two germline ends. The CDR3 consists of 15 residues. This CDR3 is CASSQDEGLNQPQHF. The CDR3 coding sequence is TGTGCCAGCAGCCAAGATGAGGGCTTAAATCAGCCCCAGCATTTT. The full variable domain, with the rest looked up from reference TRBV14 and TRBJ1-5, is EAGVTQFPSHSVIEKGQTVTLRCDPISGHDNLYWYRRVMGKEIKFLLHFVKESKQDESGMPNNRFLAERTGGTYSTLKVQPAELEDSGVYFCASSQDEGLNQPQHFGDGTRLSIL.

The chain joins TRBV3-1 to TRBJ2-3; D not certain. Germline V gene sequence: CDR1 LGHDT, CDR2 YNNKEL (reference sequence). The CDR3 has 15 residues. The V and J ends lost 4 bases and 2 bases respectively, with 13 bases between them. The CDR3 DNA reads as TGTGCCAGCAGCCCCCCAGGAACCCTCACAGATACGCAGTATTTT. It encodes CASSPPGTLTDTQYF.

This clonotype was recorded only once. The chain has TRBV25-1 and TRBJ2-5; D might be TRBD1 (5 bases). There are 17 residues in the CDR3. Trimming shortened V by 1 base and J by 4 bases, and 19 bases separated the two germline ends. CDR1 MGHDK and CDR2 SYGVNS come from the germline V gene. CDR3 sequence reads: CASSESGRTGQGETQYF. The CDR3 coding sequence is TGTGCCAGCAGTGAATCGGGCAGGACCGGCCAGGGAGAGACCCAGTACTTC. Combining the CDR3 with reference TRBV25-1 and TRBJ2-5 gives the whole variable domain EADIYQTPRYLVIGTGKKITLECSQTMGHDKMYWYQQDPGMELHLIHYSYGVNSTEKGDLSSESTVSRIRTEHFPLTLESARPSHTSQYLCASSESGRTGQGETQYFGPGTRLLVL.

The CDR3 DNA follows: TGTGCCAGCAGCCAAGTGGACAGGGACGGCTATGGCTACACCTTC. The encoded protein is CASSQVDRDGYGYTF. This rearrangement joins TRBV4-2 to TRBJ1-2, with 8 bases that match TRBD1. Germline V CDR1 and CDR2: LGHNA, YNFKEQ. The CDR3 is made up of 15 amino acids. V was clipped by 1 base and J by 4 bases; unmatched bases: 5.

CDR3 nucleotide sequence: TGTGCCAGCAGCCAAGATCGAACTAGCGGGACAGATACGCAGTATTTT. Protein product: CASSQDRTSGTDTQYF. The chain combines TRBV3-1 with TRBJ2-3, with 9 bases fitting TRBD2. Germline CDR1 and CDR2: LGHDT and YNNKEL (reference sequence). This CDR3 contains 16 residues. Unmatched junction bases numbered 4, after V lost 0 bases and J lost 3 bases.

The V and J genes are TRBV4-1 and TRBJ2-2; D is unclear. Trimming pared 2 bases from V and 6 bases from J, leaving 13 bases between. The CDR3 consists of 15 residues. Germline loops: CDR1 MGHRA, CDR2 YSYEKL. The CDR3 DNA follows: TGCGCCAGCAGCCAACCCTGGGAAGGGTCCGGGGAGCTGTTTTTT. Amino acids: CASSQPWEGSGELFF.

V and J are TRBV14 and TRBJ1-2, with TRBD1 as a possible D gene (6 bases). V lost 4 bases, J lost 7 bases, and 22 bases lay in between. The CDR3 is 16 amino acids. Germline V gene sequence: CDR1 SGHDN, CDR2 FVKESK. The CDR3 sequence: CASSLPDSGPRGGYTF. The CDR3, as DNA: TGTGCCAGCAGCCTCCCGGATAGTGGACCCAGGGGTGGCTACACCTTC.

CDR3 protein: CASSPPGPGTSDKFF. The CDR3 nucleotides are TGTGCCAGCAGTCCCCCGGGGCCCGGGACTAGCGATAAGTTCTTC. The V call is TRBV6-5, the J call TRBJ2-1, with 10 bases fitting TRBD2. With 5 bases clipped from V and 14 bases from J, the junction kept 15 bases outside the gene matches. CDR3 length: 15 amino acids. CDR1 MNHEY and CDR2 SVGAGI come from the germline V gene.

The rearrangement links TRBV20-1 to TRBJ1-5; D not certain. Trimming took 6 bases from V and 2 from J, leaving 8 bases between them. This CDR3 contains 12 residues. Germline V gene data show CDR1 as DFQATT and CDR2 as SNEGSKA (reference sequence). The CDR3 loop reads CSALRGNQPQHF. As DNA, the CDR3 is TGCAGTGCCCTGCGGGGCAATCAGCCCCAGCATTTT.

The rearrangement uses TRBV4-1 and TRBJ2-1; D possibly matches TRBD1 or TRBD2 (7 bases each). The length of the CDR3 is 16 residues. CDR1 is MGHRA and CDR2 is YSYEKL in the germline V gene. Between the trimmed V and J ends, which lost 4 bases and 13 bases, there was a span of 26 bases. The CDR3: CASSLTGAGDGVEQFF. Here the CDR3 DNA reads TGCGCCAGCAGCCTTACAGGGGCGGGAGACGGCGTAGAACAGTTCTTC.

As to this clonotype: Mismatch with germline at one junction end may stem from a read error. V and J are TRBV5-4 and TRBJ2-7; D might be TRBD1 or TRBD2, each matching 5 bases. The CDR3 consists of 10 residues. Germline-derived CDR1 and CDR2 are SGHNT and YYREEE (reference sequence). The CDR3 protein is CASSLGGYHF. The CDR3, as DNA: TGTGCCAGCAGCTTGGGGGGGTACCACTTC.

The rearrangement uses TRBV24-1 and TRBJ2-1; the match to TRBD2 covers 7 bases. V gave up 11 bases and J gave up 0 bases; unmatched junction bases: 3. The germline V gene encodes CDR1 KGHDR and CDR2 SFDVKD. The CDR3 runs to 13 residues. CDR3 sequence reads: CAIGGSSYNEQFF. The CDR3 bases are TGTGCCATCGGGGGGAGCTCCTACAATGAGCAGTTCTTC.

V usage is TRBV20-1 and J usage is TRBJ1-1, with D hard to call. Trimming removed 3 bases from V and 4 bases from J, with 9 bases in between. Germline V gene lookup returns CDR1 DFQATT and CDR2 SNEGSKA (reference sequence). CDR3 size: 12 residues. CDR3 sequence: CSARSTVTEAFF. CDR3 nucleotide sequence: TGCAGTGCTAGGTCGACGGTCACTGAAGCTTTCTTT.

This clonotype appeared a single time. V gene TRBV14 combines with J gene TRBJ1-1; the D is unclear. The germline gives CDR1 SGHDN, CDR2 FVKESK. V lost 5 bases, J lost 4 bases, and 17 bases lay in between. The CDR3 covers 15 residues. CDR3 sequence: CASSSLGPYGTEAFF. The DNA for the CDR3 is TGTGCCAGCAGCTCTCTAGGGCCATACGGCACTGAAGCTTTCTTT.

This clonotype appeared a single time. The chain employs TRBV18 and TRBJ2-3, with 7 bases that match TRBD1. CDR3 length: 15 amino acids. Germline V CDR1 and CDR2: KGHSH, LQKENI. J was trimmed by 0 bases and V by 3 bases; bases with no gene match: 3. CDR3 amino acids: CASSPDRTSTDTQYF. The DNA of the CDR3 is TGTGCCAGCTCACCGGACAGGACTAGCACAGATACGCAGTATTTT.

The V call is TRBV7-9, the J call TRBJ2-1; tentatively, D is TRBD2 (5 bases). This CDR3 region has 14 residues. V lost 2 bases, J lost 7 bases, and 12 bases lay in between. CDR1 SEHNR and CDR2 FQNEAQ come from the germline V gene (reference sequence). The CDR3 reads CASSLNGGPNEQFF. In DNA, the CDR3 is TGTGCCAGCAGCTTAAATGGAGGCCCGAATGAGCAGTTCTTC. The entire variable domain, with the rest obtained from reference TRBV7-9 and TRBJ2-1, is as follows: DTGVSQNPRHKITKRGQNVTFRCDPISEHNRLYWYRQTLGQGPEFLTYFQNEAQLEKSRLLSDRFSAERPKGSFSTLEIQRTEQGDSAMYLCASSLNGGPNEQFFGPGTRLTVL.

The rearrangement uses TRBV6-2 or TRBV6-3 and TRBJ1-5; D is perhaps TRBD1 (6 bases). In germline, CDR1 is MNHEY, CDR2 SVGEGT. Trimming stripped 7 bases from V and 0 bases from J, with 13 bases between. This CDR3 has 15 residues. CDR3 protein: CASNDRIYSNQPQHF. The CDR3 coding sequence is TGTGCCAGCAATGACAGGATTTATAGCAATCAGCCCCAGCATTTT.

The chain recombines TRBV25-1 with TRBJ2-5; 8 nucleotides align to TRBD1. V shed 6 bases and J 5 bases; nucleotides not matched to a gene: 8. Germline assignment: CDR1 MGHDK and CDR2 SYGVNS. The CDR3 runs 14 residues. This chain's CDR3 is CASSQIDRGETQYF. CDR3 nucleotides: TGTGCCAGCAGCCAAATCGACAGGGGCGAGACCCAGTACTTC.

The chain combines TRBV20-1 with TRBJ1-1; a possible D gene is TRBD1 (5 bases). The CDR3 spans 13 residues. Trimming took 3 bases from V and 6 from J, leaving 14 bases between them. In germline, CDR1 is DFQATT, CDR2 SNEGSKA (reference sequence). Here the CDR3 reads CSASGGPLSEAFF. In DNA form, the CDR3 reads TGCAGTGCTAGTGGGGGTCCACTCTCTGAAGCTTTCTTT.

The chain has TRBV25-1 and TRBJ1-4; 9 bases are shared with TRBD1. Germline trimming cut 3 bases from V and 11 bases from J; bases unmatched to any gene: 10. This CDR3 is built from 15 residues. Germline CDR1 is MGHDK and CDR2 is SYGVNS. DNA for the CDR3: TGTGCCAGCAGTGACTCGGACAGGGGCAAGGGGAAACTGTTTTTT. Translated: CASSDSDRGKGKLFF. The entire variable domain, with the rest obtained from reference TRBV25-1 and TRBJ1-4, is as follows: EADIYQTPRYLVIGTGKKITLECSQTMGHDKMYWYQQDPGMELHLIHYSYGVNSTEKGDLSSESTVSRIRTEHFPLTLESARPSHTSQYLCASSDSDRGKGKLFFGSGTQLSVL.

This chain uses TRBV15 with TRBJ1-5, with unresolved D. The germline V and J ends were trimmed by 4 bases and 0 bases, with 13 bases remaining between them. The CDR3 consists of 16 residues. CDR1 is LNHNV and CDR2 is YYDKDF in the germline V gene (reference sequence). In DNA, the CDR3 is TGTGCCACCAGCATCGGACTCAGCAGTAGCAATCAGCCCCAGCATTTT. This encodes CATSIGLSSSNQPQHF.

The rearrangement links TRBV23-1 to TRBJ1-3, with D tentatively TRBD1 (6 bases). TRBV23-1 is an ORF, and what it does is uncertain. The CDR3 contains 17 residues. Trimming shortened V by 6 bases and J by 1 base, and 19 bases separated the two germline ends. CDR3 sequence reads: CASRELPGQSSGNTIYF. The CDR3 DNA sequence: TGCGCCAGCAGGGAACTTCCGGGACAATCGTCTGGAAACACCATATATTTT.

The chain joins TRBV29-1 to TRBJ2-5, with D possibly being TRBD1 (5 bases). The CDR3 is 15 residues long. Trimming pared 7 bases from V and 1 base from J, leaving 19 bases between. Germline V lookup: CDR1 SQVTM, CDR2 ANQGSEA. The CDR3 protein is CSATTLQAVQETQYF. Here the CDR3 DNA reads TGCAGCGCCACAACTCTACAGGCCGTCCAAGAGACCCAGTACTTC.

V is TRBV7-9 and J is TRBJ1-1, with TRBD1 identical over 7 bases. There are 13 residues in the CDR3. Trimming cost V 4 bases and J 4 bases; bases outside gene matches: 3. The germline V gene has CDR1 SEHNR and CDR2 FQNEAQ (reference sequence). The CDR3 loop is CASSSDRATEAFF. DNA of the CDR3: TGTGCCAGCAGCTCCGACAGGGCCACTGAAGCTTTCTTT.